Presented here are 7 T cell receptor beta chains from one specimen sequenced in a study of blood T cell repertoires in COVID-19. Only in-frame clones appear in the TCRdb table, and some are missing; sequencing was by immunoSEQ multiplex PCR. The repertoire includes around 280,000 clones, roughly 85% of them detected once, and over 6% sits in the top ten. The sequencing sample was made of PBMCs or T cells enriched from blood (not recorded which). The receptor source for this set is a woman aged 35 to 49 who had recovered from COVID-19.

As DNA, the CDR3 is TGTGCCAGCAGCTTAGCCCGGGACAGGGCCACAGATACGCAGTATTTT. Encoded protein: CASSLARDRATDTQYF. The J gene is TRBJ2-3, the V gene TRBV11-2, with 9 bases aligning to TRBD1. With 1 base clipped from V and 2 bases from J, the junction kept 4 bases outside the gene matches. In germline, CDR1 is SGHAT, CDR2 FQNNGV. CDR3 size: 16 residues.

This clone was detected only once. The chain combines TRBV21-1 with TRBJ2-1; TRBD1, the D gene given by the table, was not confirmed from the DNA. TRBV21-1 is noted as a pseudogene. CDR3 size: 18 residues. The CDR3 DNA reads TGTGCCAGCAACAAAATGTCAAGGGCAGGGGGCCCCTACAATGAGCAGTTCTTC. Its protein is CASNKMSRAGGPYNEQFF.

This clone came up a few times. The V and J genes are TRBV2 and TRBJ2-3; the D is unclear. Germline loops: CDR1 SNHLY, CDR2 FYNNEI. The CDR3 covers 13 residues. Trimming took off 8 bases at V and 1 base at J, with 10 bases between the two ends. The CDR3 DNA reads TGTGCCAGCCCCGTCCCGGGCACAGATACGCAGTATTTT. This translates into CASPVPGTDTQYF.

The chain carries TRBV28 and TRBJ1-6; 7 bases line up with TRBD1. J gave up 0 bases and V 4 bases, and 9 bases lay outside the gene matches. CDR3 length: 18 residues. CDR1 is MDHEN, CDR2 SYDVKM, per germline. The CDR3 coding sequence is TGTGCCAGCAGTTCCCTGGGACAGACGAGCTCCTATAATTCACCCCTCCACTTT. Protein sequence: CASSSLGQTSSYNSPLHF.

The chain couples TRBV10-2 to TRBJ2-1, with 7 bases lining up with TRBD1. Germline V gene data show CDR1 as WSHSY and CDR2 as SAAADI. V trimming: 6 bases; J trimming: 6 bases; junction bases outside the gene matches: 5. CDR3 length equals 13 residues. The CDR3 coding sequence is TGCGCCAGCAGGAAAAGGGGGCCCAATGAGCAGTTCTTC. Its translation is CASRKRGPNEQFF.

This chain uses TRBV19 with TRBJ1-5; D not resolved. V was trimmed by 6 bases and J by 1 base, leaving 10 bases between them. This CDR3 contains 14 residues. Germline CDR1 is LNHDA and CDR2 is SQIVND (reference sequence). Written as DNA, the CDR3 is TGTGCCAGTAGGACATTTAACAGCAATCAGCCCCAGCATTTT. It translates to CASRTFNSNQPQHF.

The chain employs TRBV9 and TRBJ2-1; 9 bases map to TRBD2. This CDR3 comprises 14 residues. Germline CDR1 reads SGDLS; CDR2 reads YYNGEE. V shed 6 bases, J shed 9 bases, and the junction held 10 bases outside the gene matches. CDR3 in DNA: TGTGCCAGCAAGGAGGCGGGAGGGCCGGGTGAGCAGTTCTTC. It codes for CASKEAGGPGEQFF.